A single sample gave rise to the 20 T cell receptor beta chains below, sequenced in a study of vaccination effects on CD4 cells after COVID-19. Upon completion of around 9 days in culture, CD4+ T cells were isolated. TCRdb's copy holds only in-frame clones and misses some; the assay was immunoSEQ multiplex PCR. There are some 36,000 clones in the sample; 65% to 70% occur only once, and under 4.5% lies in the top ten. The antigens for these receptors are not known. Sequencing used CD4+ T cells from PBMCs cultured without peptide, obtained before COVID-19 vaccination. The receptor source for this set is a human donor who received a COVID-19 vaccine.

The chain links TRBV28 to TRBJ1-1; 10 bases map to TRBD1. CDR1 is MDHEN and CDR2 is SYDVKM in the germline V gene. V was pared by 6 bases and J by 5 bases, with 6 bases of the junction left unmatched. CDR3 length: 14 amino acids. DNA of the CDR3: TGTGCCAGCAGCGGACAGGGGGTAGGAACTGAAGCTTTCTTT. It yields the protein CASSGQGVGTEAFF.

The chain is built from TRBV19 and TRBJ1-1, with no clear D. Germline V gene data show CDR1 as LNHDA and CDR2 as SQIVND (reference sequence). The CDR3 length is 16 residues. The V and J ends lost 5 bases and 0 bases respectively, with 16 bases between them. CDR3 protein: CASSDGLRGMNTEAFF. CDR3 sequence (DNA): TGTGCCAGTAGTGACGGTCTCCGAGGAATGAACACTGAAGCTTTCTTT.

This clone was counted a single time. This chain joins TRBV7-6 and TRBJ2-1; 10 positions match TRBD2. The CDR3 is 15 residues long. Germline V gene lookup returns CDR1 SGHVS and CDR2 FNYEAQ. V lost 1 base to trimming and J lost 10 bases; unmatched junction nucleotides: 7. The CDR3 DNA follows: TGTGCCAGCAGCTTAGTCCTAGCGGGAGATCGAGAGCAGTTCTTC. It encodes CASSLVLAGDREQFF.

This chain joins TRBV10-1 and TRBJ2-7; D unclear. This CDR3 has 12 amino acids. The V gene lost 3 bases and the J gene lost 2 bases, with 5 bases spanning the gap. CDR1 WNHNN and CDR2 SYGVQD come from the germline V gene (reference sequence). CDR3 bases: TGCGCCAGCAGTGACAGAGCCTACGAGCAGTACTTC. Translating gives CASSDRAYEQYF.

In DNA, the CDR3 is TGTGCCAGCAGTTTTAGCGGGGACCCCACCTACGAGCAGTACTTC. The encoded protein is CASSFSGDPTYEQYF. The chain recombines TRBV6-5 with TRBJ2-7, with 8 bases matching TRBD2. The CDR3 sequence is 15 residues long. CDR1 is MNHEY, CDR2 SVGAGI, per germline. With 4 bases clipped from V and 2 bases from J, the junction kept 7 bases outside the gene matches.

This clone ranks as medium-sized. The DNA is left out, because the CDR3 cannot be placed on it with certainty; the CDR3 is given as TCRdb lists it. The chain recombines TRBV6-2 or TRBV6-3 with TRBJ1-2. Inclusive of both ends, the CDR3 amounts to 13 amino acids. Germline CDR1 MNHEY, CDR2 SVGEGT. CDR3 region: CASSSSVNYGYTF.

The chain employs TRBV27 and TRBJ1-4; D is undetermined. The germline V and J ends were trimmed by 2 bases and 1 base, with 5 bases remaining between them. In germline, CDR1 is MNHEY, CDR2 SMNVEV (reference sequence). The CDR3 covers 14 residues. CDR3 amino acids: CASSLGKTNEKLFF. CDR3 sequence (DNA): TGTGCCAGCAGTTTAGGCAAAACTAATGAAAAACTGTTTTTT.

Here the CDR3 DNA reads TGTGCCATCAGCGAGCGGGGGAACCAAGAGACCCAGTACTTC. Protein product: CAISERGNQETQYF. The chain couples TRBV10-3 to TRBJ2-5; 8 bases fit TRBD2. CDR3 length equals 14 residues. Germline trimming cut 6 bases from V and 0 bases from J; bases unmatched to any gene: 3. Per germline, CDR1 ENHRY and CDR2 SYGVKD.

The V and J genes are TRBV19 and TRBJ2-3, with 7 positions matching TRBD2. This CDR3 contains 15 residues. Per germline, CDR1 LNHDA and CDR2 SQIVND (reference sequence). J lost 3 bases, V lost 5 bases, and 8 bases had no gene match. CDR3 nucleotides: TGTGCCAGTAGTGACCGGCCCGGGGGGACAGATACGCAGTATTTT. This sequence encodes CASSDRPGGTDTQYF.

The CDR3 sequence is CASSPDRGRQPQHF. The CDR3, as DNA: TGTGCCAGCAGCCCCGACAGGGGACGCCAGCCCCAGCATTTT. The chain couples TRBV6-5 to TRBJ1-5; 8 bases map to TRBD1. The length of the CDR3 is 14 residues. Looked up from germline, CDR1 is MNHEY and CDR2 is SVGAGI. V shed 6 bases and J 7 bases; nucleotides not matched to a gene: 8.

By frequency in the sample, this clone is medium-sized (0.01 to 0.1%). The chain uses TRBV11-2 and TRBJ1-2; 8 nucleotides match TRBD1. The germline CDR1 and CDR2 sequences are SGHAT and FQNNGV. Trimming cost V 5 bases and J 3 bases; bases outside gene matches: 2. The CDR3 sequence is 13 residues long. Here the CDR3 DNA reads TGTGCCAGCAGCCCGGGACAGGACTATGGCTACACCTTC. It specifies CASSPGQDYGYTF. The whole variable domain, filled in from reference TRBV11-2 and TRBJ1-2, reads EAGVAQSPRYKIIEKRQSVAFWCNPISGHATLYWYQQILGQGPKLLIQFQNNGVVDDSQLPKDRFSAERLKGVDSTLKIQPAKLEDSAVYLCASSPGQDYGYTFGSGTRLTVV.

This clone was seen once. The rearrangement links TRBV30 to TRBJ2-7; 7 nucleotides align to TRBD1. Trimming cost V 0 bases and J 0 bases; bases outside gene matches: 8. This CDR3 is 16 amino acids long. CDR1 is GTSNPN, CDR2 SVGIG, per germline (reference sequence). This chain's CDR3 is CAWSVLDRADSYEQYF. The CDR3 nucleotides read TGTGCCTGGAGTGTCCTAGACAGGGCGGACTCCTACGAGCAGTACTTC.

V and J are TRBV2 and TRBJ1-1; 8 nucleotides line up with TRBD1. Trimming removed 5 bases from V and 5 bases from J; junction bases left unmatched: 10. This CDR3 contains 15 residues. Germline assignment: CDR1 SNHLY and CDR2 FYNNEI. The CDR3 region has the DNA TGTGCCAGCAGTTTCCCTACAGGGGGATTTACTGAAGCTTTCTTT. Translated: CASSFPTGGFTEAFF.

The chain employs TRBV27 and TRBJ2-7; no firm D call. Germline V gene lookup returns CDR1 MNHEY and CDR2 SMNVEV (reference sequence). CDR3 length equals 15 residues. V lost 2 bases and J lost 2, with 13 bases in between. The CDR3 region is CASSLKPGDTYEQYF. CDR3 sequence (DNA): TGTGCCAGCAGTTTAAAACCGGGCGATACCTACGAGCAGTACTTC.

The chain uses TRBV12-3 or TRBV12-4 and TRBJ1-1, with D perhaps TRBD1 (5 bases). V was pared by 3 bases and J by 5 bases, with 10 bases between. The CDR3 runs 13 residues. The CDR3 loop is CASSFTEGTEAFF. As DNA, the CDR3 is TGTGCCAGCAGTTTTACGGAGGGGACTGAAGCTTTCTTT.

The chain links TRBV5-4 to TRBJ2-3; TRBD1 matches 8 bases. From germline, CDR1 is SGHNT and CDR2 YYREEE (reference sequence). V shed 3 bases and J 4 bases; nucleotides not matched to a gene: 7. The CDR3 contains 15 residues. The CDR3 loop reads CASSSRDRTADTQYF. The CDR3 coding sequence is TGTGCCAGCAGCTCCCGGGACAGGACGGCAGATACGCAGTATTTT.

This sequence joins TRBV12-3 or TRBV12-4 and TRBJ2-7, with D possibly matching TRBD1 (5 bases). CDR3 length: 11 amino acids. V was pared by 6 bases and J by 5 bases, with 8 bases between. The CDR3 nucleotides read TGTGCCAGCAGCCTCAGGGACGAGCAGTACTTC. This codes for CASSLRDEQYF.

This clone was seen only once. This chain links TRBV3-1 (or the pseudogene TRBV3-2) with TRBJ2-6, with 15 nucleotides matching TRBD2. The CDR3 spans 20 residues. Germline CDR1 and CDR2: LGHDT and YNNKEL (reference sequence). The trim removed 1 base at V and 4 bases at J, leaving 8 bases unmatched. CDR3 DNA: TGTGCCAGCAGCCAAGGGTGGACTAGCGGGGGGGCGAAAGGGGCCAACGTCCTGACTTTC. Translated: CASSQGWTSGGAKGANVLTF.

The chain joins TRBV7-9 to TRBJ2-7; no reliable D call. There are 11 residues in the CDR3. V lost 4 bases and J 7 bases, leaving 8 bases between the germline ends. Germline-derived CDR1 and CDR2 are SEHNR and FQNEAQ (reference sequence). The CDR3 is CASSSYGEQYF. For the CDR3, the DNA is TGTGCCAGCAGCTCATACGGGGAGCAGTACTTC.

V gene TRBV28 combines with J gene TRBJ1-5, with 8 bases that match TRBD1. CDR3 size: 12 residues. The V gene's germline CDR1 is MDHEN and CDR2 SYDVKM. With 6 bases clipped from V and 5 bases from J, the junction kept 0 bases outside the gene matches. DNA of the CDR3: TGTGCCAGCAGGACAGGGGATCAGCCCCAGCATTTT. This translates into CASRTGDQPQHF.